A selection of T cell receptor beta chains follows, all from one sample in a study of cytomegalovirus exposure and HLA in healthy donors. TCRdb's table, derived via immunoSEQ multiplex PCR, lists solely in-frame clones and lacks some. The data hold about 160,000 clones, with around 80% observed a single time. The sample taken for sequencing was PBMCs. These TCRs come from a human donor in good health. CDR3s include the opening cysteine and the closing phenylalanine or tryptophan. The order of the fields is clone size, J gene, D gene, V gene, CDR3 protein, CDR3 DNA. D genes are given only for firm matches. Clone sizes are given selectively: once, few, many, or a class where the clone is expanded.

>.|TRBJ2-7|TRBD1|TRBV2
CASSAGTGSHEQYF
TGTGCCAGCAGTGCCGGGACAGGGTCCCACGAGCAGTACTTC
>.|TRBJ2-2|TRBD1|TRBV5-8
CASSLDRGHTGELFF
TGTGCCAGCAGCTTAGACAGGGGCCACACCGGGGAGCTGTTTTTT
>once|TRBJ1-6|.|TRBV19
CASNTRTENDSWGSPLHF
TGTGCCAGTAATACTAGGACGGAAAACGATTCATGGGGTTCACCCCTCCACTTT
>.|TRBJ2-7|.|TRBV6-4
CASSSLTAYEQYF
TGTGCCAGCAGTTCCCTTACGGCCTACGAGCAGTACTTC
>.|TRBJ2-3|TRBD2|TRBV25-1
CASSESTSGGERTDTQYF
TGTGCCAGCAGTGAATCGACTAGCGGGGGGGAGCGCACAGATACGCAGTATTTT
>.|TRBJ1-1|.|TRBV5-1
CASSAWPGVNTEAFF
TGCGCCAGCAGCGCTTGGCCAGGGGTGAACACTGAAGCTTTCTTT
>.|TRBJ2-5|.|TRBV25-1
CASSEYYRSRQETQYF
TGTGCCAGCAGTGAATATTACAGGAGCCGCCAAGAGACCCAGTACTTC
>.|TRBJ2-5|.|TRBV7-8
CASSSRRHAAQETQYF
TGTGCCAGCAGCTCCCGGAGGCACGCGGCGCAAGAGACCCAGTACTTC
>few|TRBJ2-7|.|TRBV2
CASMRGEQYF
TGTGCCAGCATGAGGGGGGAGCAGTACTTC
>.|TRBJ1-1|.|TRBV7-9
CASSSRTVNTEAFF
TGTGCCAGCAGCTCCCGGACAGTGAACACTGAAGCTTTCTTT
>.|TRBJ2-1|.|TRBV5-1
CASSADSDNEQFF
TGCGCCAGCAGCGCAGACAGCGACAATGAGCAGTTCTTC
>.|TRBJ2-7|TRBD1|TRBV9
CASSRDRGPSYEQYF
TGTGCCAGCAGCCGGGACAGGGGGCCTTCCTACGAGCAGTACTTC
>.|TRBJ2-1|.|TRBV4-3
CASSQGSEGEQFF
TGCGCCAGCAGCCAAGGGTCTGAGGGTGAGCAGTTCTTC
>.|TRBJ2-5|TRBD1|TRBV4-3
CASSQGQGWEQYF
TGCGCCAGCAGCCAGGGACAGGGGTGGGAGCAGTACTTC
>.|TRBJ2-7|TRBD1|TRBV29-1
CSVETGSYEQYF
TGCAGCGTTGAGACAGGGTCCTACGAGCAGTACTTC
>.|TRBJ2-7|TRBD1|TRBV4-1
CASSRTGRSEQYF
TGCGCCAGCAGCCGGACAGGGAGGAGCGAGCAGTACTTC
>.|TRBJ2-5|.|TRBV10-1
CASMVRNVGTQYF
TGCGCCAGCATGGTCCGTAATGTCGGGACCCAGTACTTC
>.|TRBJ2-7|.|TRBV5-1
CASSLSRMGGSPYEQYF
TGCGCCAGCAGCTTGAGCCGTATGGGGGGATCCCCCTACGAGCAGTACTTC
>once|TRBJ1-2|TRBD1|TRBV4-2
CASSQRGQGAAGYTF
TGTGCCAGCAGCCAAAGGGGACAGGGGGCCGCTGGCTACACCTTC
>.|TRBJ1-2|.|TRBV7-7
CASSPGRGYGYTF
TGTGCCAGCAGCCCCGGTCGAGGCTATGGCTACACCTTC
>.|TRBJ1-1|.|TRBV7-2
CASSLTRVAEAFF
TGTGCCAGCAGCTTAACTAGGGTAGCTGAAGCTTTCTTT
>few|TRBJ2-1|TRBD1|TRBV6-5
CASRDRGIIDEQFF
TGTGCCAGCAGAGACAGGGGGATTATAGATGAGCAGTTCTTC
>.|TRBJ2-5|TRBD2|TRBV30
CAGDFSGGGQETQYF
TGTGCCGGGGATTTTAGCGGGGGGGGGCAAGAGACCCAGTACTTC
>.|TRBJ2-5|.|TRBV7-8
CASSPRETQYF
TGTGCCAGCAGCCCCCGAGAGACCCAGTACTTC
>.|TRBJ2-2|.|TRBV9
CASQSPGELFF
TGTGCCAGCCAATCCCCCGGGGAGCTGTTTTTT
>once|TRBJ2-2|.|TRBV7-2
CASSLGGFRSGELFF
TGTGCCAGCAGCTTAGGAGGGTTTAGGTCCGGGGAGCTGTTTTTT
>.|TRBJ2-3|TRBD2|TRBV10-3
CATVAGGYRTDTQYF
TGTGCCACAGTAGCGGGGGGGTATCGCACAGATACGCAGTATTTT
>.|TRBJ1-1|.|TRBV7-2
CASSLVRATEAFF
TGTGCCAGCAGCTTAGTCAGGGCCACTGAAGCTTTCTTT
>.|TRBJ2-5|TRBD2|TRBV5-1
CASSWSGGFQETQYF
TGCGCCAGCAGCTGGAGCGGGGGATTCCAAGAGACCCAGTACTTC
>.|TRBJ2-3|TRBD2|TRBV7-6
CASSALTSGGTDTQYF
TGTGCCAGCAGCGCATTGACTAGCGGGGGTACAGATACGCAGTATTTT
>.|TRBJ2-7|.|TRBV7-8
CASGAGITYEQYF
TGTGCCAGCGGGGCGGGGATTACCTACGAGCAGTACTTC
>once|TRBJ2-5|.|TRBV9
CASSVGSGGVQETQYF
TGTGCCAGCAGCGTAGGATCGGGCGGGGTCCAAGAGACCCAGTACTTC
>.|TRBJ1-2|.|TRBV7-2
CASSLSGYGYTF
TGTGCCAGCAGCTTGTCAGGCTATGGCTACACCTTC
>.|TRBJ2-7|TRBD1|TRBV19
CASSIDLTGQGAYEQYF
TGTGCCAGTAGTATAGACTTAACGGGACAGGGCGCCTACGAGCAGTACTTC
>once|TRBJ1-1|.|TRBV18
CASSRLRAEAFF
TGTGCCAGCTCACGACTGCGGGCCGAAGCTTTCTTT
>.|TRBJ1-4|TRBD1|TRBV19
CASREDRVNEKLFF
TGTGCCAGTAGGGAGGACAGGGTCAATGAAAAACTGTTTTTT
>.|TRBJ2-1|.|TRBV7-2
CASSPSSYNEQFF
TGTGCCAGCAGCCCTAGCTCCTACAATGAGCAGTTCTTC
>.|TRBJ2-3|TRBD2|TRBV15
CATSPSGGADTQYF
TGTGCCACCAGCCCTAGCGGGGGGGCAGATACGCAGTATTTT
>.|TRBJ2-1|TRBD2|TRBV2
CASSSGLAGPWEQFF
TGTGCCAGCAGCTCCGGACTAGCGGGCCCATGGGAGCAGTTCTTC
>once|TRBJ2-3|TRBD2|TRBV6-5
CASRTSGGRDTQYF
TGTGCCAGCAGGACTAGCGGGGGGCGAGATACGCAGTATTTT
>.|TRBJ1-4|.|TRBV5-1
CASSTKRGINEKLFF
TGCGCCAGCAGCACAAAACGGGGGATAAATGAAAAACTGTTTTTT
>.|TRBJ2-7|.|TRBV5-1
CASSWQGSYEQYF
TGCGCCAGCAGCTGGCAGGGATCCTACGAGCAGTACTTC
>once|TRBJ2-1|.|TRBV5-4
CASNRNWGPSGNEQFF
TGTGCCAGCAACAGAAATTGGGGGCCTTCCGGTAATGAGCAGTTCTTC
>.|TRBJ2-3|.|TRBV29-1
CSVGPTRQDMSTDTQYF
TGCAGCGTTGGGCCCACTCGCCAGGACATGAGCACAGATACGCAGTATTTT
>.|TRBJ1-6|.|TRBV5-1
CASSLDRNSPLHF
TGCGCCAGCAGCTTGGACAGAAATTCACCCCTCCACTTT
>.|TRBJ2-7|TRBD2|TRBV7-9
CASSLTSGGYEQYF
TGTGCCAGCAGCTTAACTAGCGGGGGGTACGAGCAGTACTTC
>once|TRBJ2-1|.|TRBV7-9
CASSPTGNEQFF
TGTGCCAGCAGTCCTACAGGGAATGAGCAGTTCTTC
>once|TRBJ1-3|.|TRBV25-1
CASSEDRSSGNTIYF
TGTGCCAGCAGTGAAGACAGGAGCTCTGGAAACACCATATATTTT
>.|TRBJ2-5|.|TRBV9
CASSVGGSQETQYF
TGTGCCAGCAGCGTAGGTGGCAGCCAAGAGACCCAGTACTTC
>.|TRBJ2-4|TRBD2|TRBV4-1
CASSQDRKRSGGSILAKNIQYF
TGCGCCAGCAGCCAAGATCGGAAGCGTAGCGGGGGGTCCATTTTAGCCAAAAACATTCAGTACTTC
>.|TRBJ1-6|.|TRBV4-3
CASSQEGTGINSPLHF
TGCGCCAGCAGCCAAGAAGGTACAGGGATTAATTCACCCCTCCACTTT
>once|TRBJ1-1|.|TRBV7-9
CASSPRGGNTEASF
TGTGCCAGCAGCCCAAGGGGAGGGAACACTGAAGCTTCCTTT
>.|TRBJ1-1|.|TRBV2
CASSATGLGTEAFF
TGTGCCAGCAGTGCGACAGGTCTAGGAACTGAAGCTTTCTTT
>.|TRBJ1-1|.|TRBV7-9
CSSSTAGAEAFF
TGTTCCAGCAGCACGGCGGGGGCTGAAGCTTTCTTT
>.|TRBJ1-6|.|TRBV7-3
CASSRNSDSPLHF
TGTGCCAGCAGCAGGAACAGTGATTCACCCCTCCACTTT
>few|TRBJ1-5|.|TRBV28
CASSLLGGQPQHF
TGTGCCAGCAGTTTATTGGGGGGTCAGCCCCAGCATTTT